This is a list of T cell receptor beta chains from one sample in a study of regulatory T cells in long-lasting Graves disease. Via MiXCR, TCRdb re-called the multiplex PCR reads, giving one row per CDR3 protein. The data show a few hundred thousand distinct CDR3 sequences, 18% seen once. These sequences were also reported in another study, on T cells in Graves' hyperthyroidism and ophthalmopathy.

The sequences come from peripheral blood mononuclear cells (PBMCs), collected at new diagnosis, from a patient treated with antithyroid drugs. The receptors originated from a woman aged 25 to 45 with Graves disease. The CDR3 runs from the conserved cysteine through the conserved F or W. The D gene is left open where the match is weak. Size is stated for part of the rows, as once, few or many counts, or as a class when the clone is expanded.

size	V	J	D	CDR3	DNA
many	TRBV27	TRBJ1-1	-	CASSPGGGGTEAFF	TGTGCCAGCAGTCCCGGTGGGGGGGGGACTGAAGCTTTCTTT
many	TRBV12-3/TRBV12-4	TRBJ2-1	-	CASWAGWGFNEQFF	TGTGCCAGCTGGGCAGGTTGGGGGTTCAATGAGCAGTTCTTC
-	TRBV7-2	TRBJ2-2	TRBD1	CASSREGTGSSGELFF	TGTGCCAGCAGCCGTGAGGGGACAGGGAGCTCCGGGGAGCTGTTTTTT
many	TRBV2	TRBJ1-5	-	CASSEEKGGQPQHF	TGTGCCAGCAGTGAAGAGAAGGGGGGTCAGCCCCAGCATTTT
many	TRBV5-1	TRBJ2-7	-	CASSLAPDFYEQYF	TGCGCCAGCAGCTTGGCCCCAGATTTCTACGAGCAGTACTTC
many	TRBV20-1	TRBJ1-1	-	CSVPGGGFTEAFF	TGCAGTGTCCCGGGAGGCGGGTTCACTGAAGCTTTCTTT
-	TRBV19	TRBJ1-1	TRBD1	CASKGRDSGEAFF	TGTGCCAGTAAGGGACGGGACAGTGGTGAAGCTTTCTTT
many	TRBV6-2/TRBV6-3	TRBJ2-1	TRBD2	CASSPTLAGGNEQFF	TGCGCCAGCAGCCCCACCTTGGCGGGGGGCAATGAGCAGTTCTTC
many	TRBV19	TRBJ2-1	-	CASSIVGAEYNEQFF	TGTGCCAGTAGTATAGTCGGGGCGGAGTACAATGAGCAGTTCTTC
many	TRBV29-1	TRBJ1-2	-	CSVDLAGSSYGYTF	TGCAGCGTTGATCTGGCTGGTTCCTCCTATGGCTACACCTTC
many	TRBV15	TRBJ1-2	-	CATSRPYSRFSNYGYTF	TGTGCCACCAGCAGACCTTACTCCCGATTCAGTAACTATGGCTACACCTTC